This TCR beta chain was recorded in a study of PD-L1 blockade in urothelial cancer. Background on the study: T cells were counted in tumor samples, and the median count was approximately 1,500.

By sample fraction, this clone is medium-sized. The CDR3 sequence is 16 residues long. Per the germline V gene, CDR1 is SGHDN and CDR2 is FVKESK. The J segment lost 4 bases and the V segment lost 4 bases, leaving 7 bases of the junction unmatched. Assay: immunoSEQ multiplex PCR; the TCRdb copy retains only in-frame clones and omits some. The sample holds about 32,000 clones, approximately 40% seen once. The chain joins TRBV14 to TRBJ2-2, with 9 bases identical to TRBD2. This clonotype was obtained from a man between 60 and 75 years old with urothelial cancer. The sequences come from tumor tissue, collected before atezolizumab (anti-PD-L1) treatment. The chain's CDR3 is CASSLIAGAGTGELFF. DNA of the CDR3: TGTGCCAGCAGCCTAATAGCGGGAGCTGGCACCGGGGAGCTGTTTTTT.